This is a list of T cell receptor beta chains from one sample in a study of early T cells in non-severe SARS-CoV-2 infection. One entry per CDR3 protein, called by TCRdb with MiXCR from the 5' RACE reads. This table has roughly 60,000 distinct CDR3 sequences, 11% appearing once. Source: whole blood, taken at baseline. These receptors all come from an adult who was a healthcare worker with PCR-confirmed SARS-CoV-2 infection or an uninfected control (not recorded which). The CDR3 runs from the conserved cysteine through the conserved F or W. A D gene is named only where the DNA matches it firmly. Clone size is shown for a subset of rows, as once, few, many or a class of expanded clone.

clone size	V gene	J gene	D gene	CDR3 protein	CDR3 DNA
-	TRBV20-1	TRBJ2-7	-	CSDAPSPGDSHEQYF	TGCAGTGACGCCCCATCCCCAGGTGACTCCCACGAGCAGTACTTC
few	TRBV4-1	TRBJ1-1	-	CASSHLRGSGSEAFF	TGCGCCAGCAGCCACCTCCGGGGTTCGGGATCTGAAGCTTTCTTT
many	TRBV7-7	TRBJ2-2	-	CASSSSPGELFF	TGTGCTAGCAGCTCATCCCCCGGGGAGCTGTTTTTT
few	TRBV6-1	TRBJ1-5	-	CASRPAQGQPQHF	TGTGCCAGCAGGCCAGCACAGGGCCAGCCCCAGCATTTT
few	TRBV20-1	TRBJ1-1	TRBD1	CSARTGGARAEAFF	TGCAGTGCCCGGACAGGGGGCGCGAGGGCTGAAGCTTTCTTT
few	TRBV29-1	TRBJ2-1	-	CSVQGHSQSSYNEQFF	TGCAGCGTCCAGGGACATAGCCAAAGCTCCTACAATGAGCAGTTCTTC
-	TRBV20-1	TRBJ2-1	TRBD2	CSATTLRGAGGYYNEQFF	TGCAGTGCGACAACACTTCGAGGGGCGGGGGGCTACTACAATGAGCAGTTCTTC
many	TRBV12-3/TRBV12-4	TRBJ2-5	-	CASSLSLAQETQYF	TGTGCCAGCAGTTTATCACTAGCCCAAGAGACCCAGTACTTC
many	TRBV12-3/TRBV12-4	TRBJ1-4	TRBD1	CASSSGTGSEKLFF	TGTGCCAGCAGTTCCGGGACAGGGTCTGAAAAACTGTTTTTT
-	TRBV18	TRBJ2-5	-	CASSPRAQETQYF	TGTGCCAGCTCACCAAGGGCCCAAGAGACCCAGTACTTC
many	TRBV10-1	TRBJ2-2	-	CASRQFNTGELFF	TGCGCCAGCAGACAATTCAACACCGGGGAGCTGTTTTTT
-	TRBV5-1	TRBJ1-1	TRBD1	CASKLTGVGTEAFF	TGCGCCAGCAAGCTGACAGGGGTCGGCACTGAAGCTTTCTTT
few	TRBV4-3	TRBJ1-6	-	CASSQAGGTPLHF	TGCGCCAGCAGCCAAGCGGGGGGGACACCCCTCCACTTT
-	TRBV29-1	TRBJ1-2	TRBD1	CSVDNTGTAASGYTF	TGCAGCGTTGATAACACCGGGACAGCCGCCTCGGGCTACACCTTC
-	TRBV6-1	TRBJ1-3	-	CASGEGSSSGNTIYF	TGTGCCAGCGGGGAGGGGAGCTCGTCTGGAAACACCATATATTTT
few	TRBV2	TRBJ2-5	-	CASSDSPAQETQYF	TGTGCCAGCAGTGACTCCCCGGCCCAAGAGACCCAGTACTTC
few	TRBV6-5	TRBJ1-6	-	CASSGERLGNSPLHF	TGTGCCAGCTCAGGAGAAAGGTTGGGTAATTCACCCCTCCACTTT
-	TRBV19	TRBJ2-3	-	CASRDPGLLLDTQYF	TGTGCCAGTAGAGACCCGGGACTCCTACTGGATACGCAGTATTTT
-	TRBV25-1	TRBJ1-4	-	CASSEGGQGAEKLFF	TGTGCCAGCAGTGAAGGAGGGCAGGGCGCAGAAAAACTGTTTTTT
few	TRBV5-1	TRBJ2-5	-	CASSSRWETQYF	TGCGCCAGCAGCTCTAGGTGGGAGACCCAGTACTTC
-	TRBV7-6	TRBJ2-3	TRBD1	CASSPQGDNTDTQYF	TGTGCCAGCAGCCCACAGGGGGATAACACAGATACGCAGTATTTT
-	TRBV3-1	TRBJ1-2	-	CASRDGGGYGYTF	TGTGCCAGCAGGGACGGAGGAGGATATGGCTACACCTTC
few	TRBV5-1	TRBJ1-1	-	CASSLGGTLTEAFF	TGCGCCAGCAGCTTGGGGGGGACTCTCACTGAAGCTTTCTTT
many	TRBV6-6	TRBJ2-1	TRBD1	CASYGRDRVNEQFF	TGTGCCAGCTACGGCCGGGACAGGGTCAATGAGCAGTTCTTC
few	TRBV30	TRBJ1-2	-	CACQQGPYGYTF	TGTGCCTGTCAACAGGGACCCTATGGCTACACCTTC
few	TRBV6-1	TRBJ2-7	TRBD2	CASSEGLGTSGGFEQYF	TGTGCCAGCAGTGAAGGACTGGGGACTAGCGGGGGGTTCGAGCAGTACTTC
many	TRBV2	TRBJ2-2	TRBD1	CASSPRPGGTTNTGELFF	TGTGCCAGCAGCCCCCGACCAGGGGGAACTACGAACACCGGGGAGCTGTTTTTT
-	TRBV7-2	TRBJ1-1	-	CASSRTVMNTEAFF	TGTGCCAGCAGCCGGACAGTGATGAACACTGAAGCTTTCTTT
few	TRBV20-1	TRBJ2-7	TRBD1	CSALDRVDEQYF	TGCAGTGCCCTAGACAGGGTGGACGAGCAGTACTTC
-	TRBV12-3/TRBV12-4	TRBJ1-6	-	CASRPWTADSSLHF	TGTGCCAGCAGACCCTGGACAGCTGATTCATCCCTCCACTTT
-	TRBV6-1	TRBJ2-5	-	CASSGGLSGGQETQYF	TGTGCCAGCAGTGGGGGACTGTCCGGCGGCCAAGAGACCCAGTACTTC
few	TRBV30	TRBJ1-5	-	CAWSKTVGNQPQHF	TGTGCCTGGAGTAAGACAGTAGGAAATCAGCCCCAGCATTTT
-	TRBV7-2	TRBJ2-5	-	CASSLDSVFQETQYF	TGTGCCAGCAGCTTAGATTCGGTCTTCCAAGAGACCCAGTACTTC